The T cell receptor (beta chain) described here comes from a study of blood T cell repertoires in COVID-19. Individuals aged roughly 18 to 95 years were recruited from fewer than 25 US areas. For recovered donors of Cohort 3, there were two negative PCRs, clearance, or symptom resolution. In germline, CDR1 is LGHNA, CDR2 YNFKEQ. Trimming took 0 bases from V and 0 from J, leaving 15 bases between them. The CDR3 consists of 18 residues. Per the study methods: It was from reference gene primer amplification that nucleated cell counts were estimated. Profiling relied on immunoSEQ multiplex PCR, and the TCRdb table lists in-frame clones only, not all of them. V and J calls and clone size come straight from that table; D and trimming were deduced from the DNA. The data show about 300,000 clones, 89% seen once.

This clonotype was sampled from a man aged 60 to 69 who had recovered from COVID-19. Sample: PBMCs or T cells enriched from blood (not recorded which). The chain is built from TRBV4-2 and TRBJ1-3, with D possibly matching TRBD1 (6 bases). The CDR3, as DNA: TGTGCCAGCAGCCAAGATGGAGCAGGGGCCTTCTCTGGAAACACCATATATTTT. Protein: CASSQDGAGAFSGNTIYF.